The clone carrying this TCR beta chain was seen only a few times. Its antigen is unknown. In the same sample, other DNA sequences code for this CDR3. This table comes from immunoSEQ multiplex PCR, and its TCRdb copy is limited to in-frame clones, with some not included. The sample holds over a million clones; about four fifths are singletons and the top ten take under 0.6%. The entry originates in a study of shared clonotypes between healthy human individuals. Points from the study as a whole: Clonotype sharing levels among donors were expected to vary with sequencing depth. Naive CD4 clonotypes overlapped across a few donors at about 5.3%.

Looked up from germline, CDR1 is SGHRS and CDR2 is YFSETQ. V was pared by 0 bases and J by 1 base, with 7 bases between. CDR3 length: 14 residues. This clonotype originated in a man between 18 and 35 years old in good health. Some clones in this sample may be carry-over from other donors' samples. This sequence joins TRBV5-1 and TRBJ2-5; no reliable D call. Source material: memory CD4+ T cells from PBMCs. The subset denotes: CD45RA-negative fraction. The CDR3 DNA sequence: TGCGCCAGCAGCTTGGAGTCAGGCCAAGAGACCCAGTACTTC. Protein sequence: CASSLESGQETQYF.